A single sample gave rise to the 8 T cell receptor beta chains below, sequenced in a study of preoperative IRX-2 immunotherapy in early breast cancer. Indicated treatment: preoperative locoregional IRX-2 cytokine immunotherapy. Generated by immunoSEQ multiplex PCR, the TCRdb table keeps only in-frame clones and is missing some. The data show 15,000 to 25,000 clones, around 85% seen once. The specimen comprised lymph node tissue, sampled after IRX-2 immunotherapy. The receptors come from a human donor with breast cancer.

This chain joins TRBV5-1 and TRBJ1-1; possibly TRBD1 for D (5 bases). The germline gives CDR1 SGHRS, CDR2 YFSETQ. Trimming removed 2 bases from V and 4 bases from J, with 15 bases in between. The length of the CDR3 is 15 residues. CDR3 amino acids: CASSFTQGWSTEAFF. The CDR3 nucleotides are TGCGCCAGCAGCTTCACTCAGGGTTGGAGCACTGAAGCTTTCTTT.

The chain uses TRBV14 and TRBJ2-7, with 9 nucleotides matching TRBD1. CDR3 length equals 15 residues. J lost 5 bases, V lost 0 bases, and 5 bases had no gene match. Germline CDR1 SGHDN, CDR2 FVKESK. The DNA of the CDR3 is TGTGCCAGCAGCCAAGATATGGACAGGGGCCACGAGCAGTACTTC. Translation gives CASSQDMDRGHEQYF.

The genes are TRBV11-3 and TRBJ2-7, with a weak D call TRBD1 (6 bases). The CDR3 runs to 14 residues. The germline V gene has CDR1 SGHNT and CDR2 YENEEA. The germline V and J ends were trimmed by 1 base and 2 bases, with 9 bases remaining between them. The CDR3 DNA reads TGTGCCAGCAGCTTAGGGGGGACAACCTACGAGCAGTACTTC. Its translation is CASSLGGTTYEQYF.

This sequence joins TRBV11-3 and TRBJ2-3, with D maybe TRBD2 (6 bases). V lost 4 bases and J lost 6, with 14 bases in between. This CDR3 has 14 residues. CDR1 SGHNT and CDR2 YENEEA come from the germline V gene. CDR3 sequence: CASSWGLSGDTQYF. The CDR3 DNA reads TGTGCCAGCAGCTGGGGACTCTCCGGCGATACGCAGTATTTT.

This clone was counted a few times. The gene calls are TRBV15 and TRBJ2-7; the match to TRBD1 covers 9 bases. From germline, CDR1 is LNHNV and CDR2 YYDKDF (reference sequence). There are 14 residues in the CDR3. With 2 bases clipped from V and 3 bases from J, the junction kept 2 bases outside the gene matches. The CDR3 bases are TGTGCCACCAGCAGAAGACAGGGGGGCTACGAGCAGTACTTC. Protein sequence: CATSRRQGGYEQYF.

The rearrangement links TRBV19 to TRBJ1-1, with 10 bases matching TRBD1. This CDR3 has 13 residues. The ends lost 3 bases at V and 11 bases at J; junction bases unmatched: 6. Germline assignment: CDR1 LNHDA and CDR2 SQIVND (reference sequence). The CDR3 sequence is CASSIEQDRGAFF. In DNA, the CDR3 is TGTGCCAGTAGTATCGAGCAGGACAGGGGGGCTTTCTTT.

The V and J genes are TRBV11-3 and TRBJ1-4; 7 nucleotides line up with TRBD1. Germline CDR1 and CDR2: SGHNT and YENEEA. With V trimmed by 3 bases and J by 7 bases, 8 bases remained unmatched. The CDR3 sequence is 15 residues long. CDR3 sequence: CASSLEPRGVEKLFF. In DNA, the CDR3 is TGTGCCAGCAGCTTGGAACCCAGGGGGGTTGAAAAACTGTTTTTT.

The rearrangement joins TRBV30 to TRBJ1-4; D call uncertain. V shed 3 bases and J shed 5 bases, with 10 bases lying between them. Germline V gives CDR1 GTSNPN, CDR2 SVGIG (reference sequence). The CDR3 sequence is 13 residues long. The CDR3 is CAWSPSGNEKLFF. DNA for the CDR3: TGTGCCTGGAGCCCCAGCGGAAATGAAAAACTGTTTTTT.